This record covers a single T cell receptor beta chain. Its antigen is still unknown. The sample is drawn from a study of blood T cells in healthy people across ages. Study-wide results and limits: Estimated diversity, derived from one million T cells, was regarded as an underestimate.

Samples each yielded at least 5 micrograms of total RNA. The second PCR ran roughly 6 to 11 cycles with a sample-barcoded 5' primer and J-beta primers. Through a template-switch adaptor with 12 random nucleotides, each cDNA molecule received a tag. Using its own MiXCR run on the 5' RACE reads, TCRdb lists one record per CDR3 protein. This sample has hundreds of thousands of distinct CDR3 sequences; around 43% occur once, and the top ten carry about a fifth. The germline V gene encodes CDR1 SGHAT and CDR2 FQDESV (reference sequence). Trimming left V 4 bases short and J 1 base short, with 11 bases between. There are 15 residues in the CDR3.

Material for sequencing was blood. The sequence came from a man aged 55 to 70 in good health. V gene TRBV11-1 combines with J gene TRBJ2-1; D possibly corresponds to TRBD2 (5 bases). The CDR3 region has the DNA TGTGCCAGCAGCTCACCACGGGATTCCTACAATGAGCAGTTCTTC. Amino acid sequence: CASSSPRDSYNEQFF. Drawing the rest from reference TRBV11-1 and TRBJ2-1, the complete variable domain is EAEVAQSPRYKITEKSQAVAFWCDPISGHATLYWYRQILGQGPELLVQFQDESVVDDSQLPKDRFSAERLKGVDSTLKIQPAELGDSAMYLCASSSPRDSYNEQFFGPGTRLTVL.